This passage covers 22 T cell receptor beta chains from one sample sequenced in a study of patients and donors after allogeneic stem cell transplantation. From the RT-PCR reads, TCRdb called clonotypes with MiXCR, one entry per CDR3 protein. The sample records around 200,000 distinct CDR3 sequences, around 40% being singletons. Specimen: blood, either unsorted or a sorted T cell fraction (not recorded which). The receptors originated from a human donor who was either an allogeneic HSCT recipient or a stem cell or donor lymphocyte infusion donor (not recorded which). It is not recorded whose cells these are; they may come from a transplant donor.

For the CDR3, the DNA is TGTGCCAGCGGCGATTTAAGCTCCTACAATGAGCAGTTCTTC. It is translated as CASGDLSSYNEQFF. This chain connects TRBV6-5 to TRBJ2-1; no clear D. The CDR3 sequence is 14 residues long. V lost 8 bases and J 0 bases, leaving 11 bases between the germline ends. The germline CDR1 and CDR2 sequences are MNHEY and SVGAGI.

This clonotype was detected only a few times. The rearrangement uses TRBV15 and TRBJ1-5; D not resolved. The CDR3 has 14 residues. Trimming removed 1 base from V and 5 bases from J, with 9 bases in between. Germline CDR1 and CDR2: LNHNV and YYDKDF (reference sequence). CDR3 DNA sequence: TGTGCCACCAGCAGAGGAGGCATATATCAGCCCCAGCATTTT. Encoded protein: CATSRGGIYQPQHF.

The V gene is TRBV4-1, the J gene TRBJ1-2; TRBD1 might be the D (5 bases). Trimming took 1 base from V and 8 from J, leaving 20 bases between them. The CDR3 is made up of 16 amino acids. Germline CDR1 is MGHRA and CDR2 is YSYEKL. The DNA of the CDR3 is TGCGCCAGCAGCCAAGCGTCCTTGCGGAGGGGAGGAGGCTACACCTTC. Translated, it gives CASSQASLRRGGGYTF.

The chain joins TRBV9 to TRBJ1-3; the D is unclear. V lost 3 bases to trimming and J lost 1 base, with 11 bases between them. Per germline, CDR1 SGDLS and CDR2 YYNGEE. The CDR3 loop spans 15 amino acids. The CDR3 DNA sequence: TGTGCCAGCAGCGCCTCGACCGCTTCTGGAAACACCATATATTTT. Encoded protein: CASSASTASGNTIYF.

This clonotype showed up just a few times. This chain links TRBV10-3 with TRBJ1-5; TRBD1 agrees at 8 bases. With V trimmed by 10 bases and J by 0 bases, 11 bases remained unmatched. Germline-derived CDR1 and CDR2 are ENHRY and SYGVKD. The CDR3 is made up of 16 amino acids. CDR3 sequence reads: CATGDRFTHSNQPQHF. DNA for the CDR3: TGTGCCACGGGGGACAGGTTTACTCATAGCAATCAGCCCCAGCATTTT.

This clonotype occurred a few times. The chain joins TRBV28 to TRBJ1-5; D ambiguous. Germline V gene lookup returns CDR1 MDHEN and CDR2 SYDVKM. CDR3 length equals 14 residues. Trimming removed 0 bases from V and 1 base from J, with 4 bases in between. CDR3 bases: TGTGCCAGCAGTTTATGGGGCAGCAATCAGCCCCAGCATTTT. Amino acids: CASSLWGSNQPQHF.

The chain has TRBV6-5 and TRBJ1-6, with D possibly being TRBD1 (6 bases). The V gene lost 5 bases and the J gene lost 6 bases, with 14 bases spanning the gap. The CDR3 is 15 amino acids. In germline, CDR1 is MNHEY, CDR2 SVGAGI. The CDR3 DNA sequence: TGTGCCAGCAGTCCCAAAGGGGGAGGTAATTCACCCCTCCACTTT. This gives the protein CASSPKGGGNSPLHF.

This clonotype was seen more than once but under ten times. V usage is TRBV12-3 or TRBV12-4 and J usage is TRBJ1-5, with D maybe TRBD1 (6 bases). Trimming removed 6 bases at V and 3 bases at J, with 12 bases between. There are 14 residues in the CDR3. The CDR3 DNA is TGTGCCAGCAGGATACAGGGTGACAATCAGCCCCAGCATTTT. As protein: CASRIQGDNQPQHF.

J is TRBJ2-3 and V is TRBV11-2; TRBD2 matches at 11 bases. The V gene end was trimmed by 7 bases and the J gene end by 5 bases; junction bases not matched to a gene: 11. Per the germline V gene, CDR1 is SGHAT and CDR2 is FQNNGV. The CDR3 has 16 residues. The CDR3 DNA follows: TGTGCCAGCACCCCGACACTAGCGGGGGCCTTAGATACGCAGTATTTT. Translation: CASTPTLAGALDTQYF.

The chain has TRBV20-1 and TRBJ2-7; perhaps TRBD2 as D (5 bases). V lost 0 bases and J lost 0, with 12 bases in between. This CDR3 comprises 15 residues. From germline, CDR1 is DFQATT and CDR2 SNEGSKA (reference sequence). The CDR3 region is CSARDLRGFSYEQYF. CDR3 nucleotide sequence: TGCAGTGCTAGAGACTTACGGGGATTCTCCTACGAGCAGTACTTC.

This clonotype was recorded a few times. The chain's CDR3 is CSATGHLYGYTF. The CDR3 region has the DNA TGCAGTGCTACGGGGCACCTCTATGGCTACACCTTC. The chain combines TRBV20-1 with TRBJ1-2; perhaps TRBD1 as D (5 bases). The CDR3 has 12 residues. From germline, CDR1 is DFQATT and CDR2 SNEGSKA (reference sequence). Trimming stripped 4 bases from V and 4 bases from J, with 10 bases between.

This clonotype came up a few times. This rearrangement joins TRBV20-1 to TRBJ1-5; 7 nucleotides match TRBD1. The CDR3 is 16 residues long. CDR1 DFQATT and CDR2 SNEGSKA come from the germline V gene (reference sequence). The J segment lost 2 bases and the V segment lost 0 bases, leaving 7 bases of the junction unmatched. CDR3 in amino acids: CSARDDRAGGNQPQHF. The DNA for the CDR3 is TGCAGTGCTAGAGATGACAGGGCAGGGGGCAATCAGCCCCAGCATTTT.

The rearrangement joins TRBV12-3 or TRBV12-4 to TRBJ2-5; possibly TRBD2 for D (6 bases). The length of the CDR3 is 13 residues. The V end was cut by 8 bases, the J end by 7 bases, with 17 bases between. CDR3 sequence (DNA): TGTGCCAGCGGAATACCGGGAGCTCGGACCCAGTACTTC. It specifies CASGIPGARTQYF.

CDR3 nucleotides: TGTGCCAGCAGTTTTTCGGCGGAAAACTATGGCTACACCTTC. Residues: CASSFSAENYGYTF. The chain links TRBV28 to TRBJ1-2; D not certain. The CDR3 is made up of 14 amino acids. V was pared by 3 bases and J by 2 bases, with 10 bases between. Germline V CDR1 and CDR2: MDHEN, SYDVKM.

In this sample, this clonotype turned up once. V usage is TRBV20-1 and J usage is TRBJ2-4, with a tentative D call TRBD2 (5 bases). The V end lost 4 bases, the J end lost 5 bases, and 12 bases lay between the germline ends. The CDR3 runs to 13 residues. The germline V gene encodes CDR1 DFQATT and CDR2 SNEGSKA (reference sequence). CDR3 in amino acids: CSATGIGENIQYF. CDR3 in DNA: TGCAGTGCTACAGGAATCGGGGAAAACATTCAGTACTTC.

This clonotype appeared once. This chain uses TRBV20-1 with TRBJ2-7; 8 bases match TRBD1. Unmatched junction bases numbered 3, after V lost 5 bases and J lost 3 bases. This CDR3 is 12 amino acids long. Germline V gives CDR1 DFQATT, CDR2 SNEGSKA (reference sequence). The CDR3 here is CSAGRGLYEQYF. The CDR3 nucleotides read TGCAGTGCTGGCAGGGGGCTCTACGAGCAGTACTTC.

The rearrangement links TRBV20-1 to TRBJ2-7; 7 bases fit TRBD1. Looked up from germline, CDR1 is DFQATT and CDR2 is SNEGSKA (reference sequence). Trimming at V came to 3 bases and at J to 5 bases, leaving 10 bases not matched to a gene. The CDR3 contains 14 residues. The CDR3 sequence is CSARDLDRANEQYF. CDR3 nucleotide sequence: TGCAGTGCTAGGGATCTCGACAGGGCAAACGAGCAGTACTTC.

A few counts support this clonotype. V gene TRBV24-1 combines with J gene TRBJ2-1; 16 bases fit TRBD2. CDR1 and CDR2 from the germline V gene are KGHDR and SFDVKD. The CDR3 length is 18 residues. J gave up 3 bases and V 4 bases, and 5 bases lay outside the gene matches. The CDR3 DNA reads as TGTGCCACCAGTGACCCGGGACTAGCGGGGGGGATCTACAATGAGCAGTTCTTC. It encodes CATSDPGLAGGIYNEQFF.

The DNA for the CDR3 is TGTGCCAGCAGCTTCCTCAGTTTCTCTGGAAACACCATATATTTT. This gives the protein CASSFLSFSGNTIYF. This chain uses TRBV7-2 with TRBJ1-3; no reliable D call. This CDR3 has 15 amino acids. V dropped 3 bases and J dropped 0 bases, with 9 bases sitting between them. The germline V gene encodes CDR1 SGHTA and CDR2 FQGNSA.

V gene TRBV5-1 combines with J gene TRBJ1-6; D is unclear. Trimming cost V 0 bases and J 8 bases, with 12 bases left between them. The CDR3 covers 15 residues. Per germline, CDR1 SGHRS and CDR2 YFSETQ. The CDR3 DNA follows: TGCGCCAGCAGCTTGGCTCTGGGAGAGCATTCACCCCTCCACTTT. As protein: CASSLALGEHSPLHF.

The table lists this clonotype with a few counts. V gene TRBV29-1 combines with J gene TRBJ2-3, with 9 positions matching TRBD1. Germline trimming cut 6 bases from V and 2 bases from J; bases unmatched to any gene: 3. The CDR3 is made up of 13 amino acids. Germline loops: CDR1 SQVTM, CDR2 ANQGSEA. DNA for the CDR3: TGCAGCGTCCGGACAGGGGCCACAGATACGCAGTATTTT. Translated, it gives CSVRTGATDTQYF.

The chain recombines TRBV29-1 with TRBJ2-5; D uncertain. From germline, CDR1 is SQVTM and CDR2 ANQGSEA. The CDR3 is 10 residues long. V dropped 7 bases and J dropped 2 bases, with 5 bases sitting between them. The CDR3 sequence: CSGFQETQYF. The DNA of the CDR3 is TGCAGCGGATTTCAAGAGACCCAGTACTTC. The whole variable domain, remainder taken from reference TRBV29-1 and TRBJ2-5, is SAVISQKPSRDICQRGTSLTIQCQVDSQVTMMFWYRQQPGQSLTLIATANQGSEATYESGFVIDKFPISRPNLTFSTLTVSNMSPEDSSIYLCSGFQETQYFGPGTRLLVL.